This T cell receptor beta chain was observed in a study of OX40 agonist ivuxolimab in advanced cancers. The data were produced by immunoSEQ multiplex PCR, yet TCRdb's version contains in-frame clones alone and is incomplete. The table shows about 83,000 clones, with 92% occurring only once. In the case of this clone: Its antigen is as yet unknown.

Study results and limitations: Averaged across samples, CD8+ T cells carried more expanded clones than CD4+ did.

The TCR sequence derives from an adult with an advanced solid tumor such as melanoma, head and neck, liver or kidney cancer. This sample comprised CD4+ or CD8+ T cells sorted from blood, obtained in a trial of the OX40 agonist ivuxolimab.

This CDR3 reads CAGGWGSPYNEQFF. The CDR3 nucleotides read TGTGCCGGGGGTTGGGGGTCCCCCTACAATGAGCAGTTCTTC. V usage is TRBV10-3 and J usage is TRBJ2-1; D tentatively fits TRBD1 or TRBD2 (5 bases each). The germline V gene has CDR1 ENHRY and CDR2 SYGVKD. Trimming removed 11 bases at V and 2 bases at J, with 16 bases between. The CDR3 length is 14 residues.